This T cell receptor (beta chain) emerged from a study of blood T cells in healthy people across ages. V was clipped by 6 bases and J by 6 bases, with 7 bases between them. This CDR3 has 11 residues. The authors ran a second PCR of 7 to 11 cycles using a sample-barcoded 5' primer and a J-beta primer mix. Tagging of each cDNA molecule was performed by a template-switch adaptor with 12 random nucleotides. TCRdb re-called the 5' RACE reads through MiXCR, storing one row per CDR3 protein. The sample comprises over 1,500,000 distinct CDR3 sequences, approximately 39% of which are singletons, and 20% to 25% rests with the top ten.

Sequencing was carried out using blood. This TCR was recovered from a human donor in good health. The V and J genes are TRBV12-3 or TRBV12-4 and TRBJ2-3, with D tentatively TRBD1 (5 bases). CDR3 protein: CASRTADTQYF. The CDR3 DNA reads as TGTGCCAGCAGGACAGCGGATACGCAGTATTTT.